Reported below is one T cell receptor beta chain. The data stem from a study of blood T cell repertoires in COVID-19. This CDR3 is built from 19 residues. Germline CDR1 reads SGHDN; CDR2 reads FVKESK. The junction had 10 bases not matched to a gene; V was cut back by 2 bases and J by 3 bases. TCRdb's copy holds only in-frame clones and misses some; the assay was immunoSEQ multiplex PCR. The sample includes 60,000 or so clones, 75% to 90% seen only once; the top ten take approximately 8.8%. The chain combines TRBV14 with TRBJ2-3, with 14 bases identical to TRBD2. This sequence originates from a human donor with active COVID-19. The donor label of this sample is uncertain. Sequences were obtained from peripheral blood. Here the CDR3 reads CASSQYPPGTSGRTDTQYF. In DNA form, the CDR3 reads TGTGCCAGCAGCCAATACCCTCCCGGGACTAGCGGGAGAACAGATACGCAGTATTTT. The entire variable domain, with the rest obtained from reference TRBV14 and TRBJ2-3, is as follows: EAGVTQFPSHSVIEKGQTVTLRCDPISGHDNLYWYRRVMGKEIKFLLHFVKESKQDESGMPNNRFLAERTGGTYSTLKVQPAELEDSGVYFCASSQYPPGTSGRTDTQYFGPGTRLTVL.